This entry lists 3 T cell receptor beta chains sequenced from one sample in a study of T cell responses to AZD1222 COVID-19 vaccine. Measured with immunoSEQ multiplex PCR; TCRdb has only the in-frame clones, and not every one. Altogether about 90,000 clones are present, roughly 85% being singletons, with the ten largest covering roughly 7.9%. The specimen comprised peripheral blood, sampled on day 0 of AZD1222 vaccination. These receptors came from an adult in good health.

The gene calls are TRBV27 and TRBJ2-1, with D perhaps assigned TRBD1 or TRBD2 (6 bases each). Trimming removed 3 bases at V and 9 bases at J, with 24 bases between. Looked up from germline, CDR1 is MNHEY and CDR2 is SMNVEV (reference sequence). The length of the CDR3 is 17 residues. The CDR3 loop reads CASSLRGETSGWGEQFF. The CDR3 nucleotides are TGTGCCAGCAGTTTGAGGGGGGAAACTAGTGGGTGGGGTGAGCAGTTCTTC.

V and J are TRBV5-1 and TRBJ2-1; 10 bases are a match to TRBD2. From germline, CDR1 is SGHRS and CDR2 YFSETQ. The CDR3 consists of 18 residues. J lost 5 bases, V lost 2 bases, and 13 bases had no gene match. In nucleotides, the CDR3 is TGCGCCAGCAGCTTACTGGGCAGGGAAGCGGGAGGGAACAATGAGCAGTTCTTC. This translates into CASSLLGREAGGNNEQFF.

The rearrangement joins TRBV28 to TRBJ2-7, with 8 bases aligning to TRBD2. Trimming cost V 7 bases and J 2 bases; bases outside gene matches: 7. The CDR3 contains 14 residues. Germline assignment: CDR1 MDHEN and CDR2 SYDVKM. CDR3 region: CASIFAGGTYEQYF. The CDR3 coding sequence is TGTGCCAGCATTTTTGCGGGGGGAACCTACGAGCAGTACTTC. The whole variable domain, filled in from reference TRBV28 and TRBJ2-7, reads DVKVTQSSRYLVKRTGEKVFLECVQDMDHENMFWYRQDPGLGLRLIYFSYDVKMKEKGDIPEGYSVSREKKERFSLILESASTNQTSMYLCASIFAGGTYEQYFGPGTRLTVT.